This T cell receptor (beta chain) was obtained from a study of CD4 T cells in relation to SARS-CoV-2 and coronaviruses. Study-level findings and limits: No crossreactivity against non-spike viral proteins was tested here. Monoreactive clones expanded significantly more to SARS-CoV-2 than crossreactive clones did. Pre-pandemic and post-infection samples never came from the same donor.

CD4 enrichment then naive enrichment separated naive from memory CD4+ cells. As regards this clone: What it recognizes is unknown.

The method was immunoSEQ multiplex PCR; TCRdb's version includes in-frame clones alone and lacks a portion of them. This sample has 50,000 to 65,000 clones, with 92% found just once. Germline values: CDR1 SEHNR, CDR2 FQNEAQ (reference sequence). Trimming took 5 bases from V and 0 from J, leaving 15 bases between them. There are 16 residues in the CDR3. Specimen: naive CD4+ T cells from PBMCs. Subset here: naive CD4+ T cells isolated by negative enrichment. The TCR was taken from an adult with COVID-19. This rearrangement joins TRBV7-9 to TRBJ2-3; D is unclear. The CDR3 bases are TGTGCCAGCAGCCCGATGTTTATGGGTAGCACAGATACGCAGTATTTT. This translates into CASSPMFMGSTDTQYF.